This T cell receptor (beta chain) comes out of a study of T-cell reconstitution after alpha-beta-depleted transplantation in children. Preparation of the TCRbeta library used unique molecular identifiers. TCRdb re-called the PCR reads through MiXCR, storing one row per CDR3 protein. The sample has about 160,000 distinct CDR3 sequences; over 8.5% are singletons. This clonotype was recorded at least ten times. V shed 4 bases and J 3 bases; nucleotides not matched to a gene: 4. The CDR3 has 16 amino acids. CDR1 and CDR2 (germline): DFQATT, SNEGSKA (reference sequence). The sequence derives from a boy aged 2 to 10 with acute myeloid leukemia, due to receive a stem cell transplant. Material: PBMCs, obtained before TCRalphabeta/CD19-depleted stem cell transplant. The V gene is TRBV20-1, the J gene TRBJ2-2; 14 bases are shared with TRBD2. The CDR3 loop is CSAKGLAGGHTGELFF. In DNA form, the CDR3 reads TGCAGTGCTAAAGGACTAGCGGGAGGCCACACCGGGGAGCTGTTTTTT.